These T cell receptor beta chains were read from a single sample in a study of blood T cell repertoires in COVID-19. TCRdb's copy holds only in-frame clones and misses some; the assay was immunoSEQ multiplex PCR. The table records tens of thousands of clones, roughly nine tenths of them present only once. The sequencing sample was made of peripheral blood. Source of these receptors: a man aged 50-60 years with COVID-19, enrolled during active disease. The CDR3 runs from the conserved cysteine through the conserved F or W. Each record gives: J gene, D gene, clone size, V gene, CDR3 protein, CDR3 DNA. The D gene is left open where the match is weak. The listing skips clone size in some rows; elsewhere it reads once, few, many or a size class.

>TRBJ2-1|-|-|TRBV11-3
CASSRPTLSSGNEQFF
TGTGCCAGCAGCCGTCCCACCCTGTCGAGCGGCAATGAGCAGTTCTTC
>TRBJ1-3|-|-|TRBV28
CASTTGGSAGGNTIYF
TGTGCCAGCACTACAGGAGGGAGTGCTGGGGGAAACACCATATATTTT
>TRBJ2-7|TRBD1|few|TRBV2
CASRDRQGSYEQYF
TGTGCCAGCAGGGACAGACAGGGAAGCTACGAGCAGTACTTC
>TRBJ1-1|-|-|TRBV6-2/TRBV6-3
CASSYSQVRLNTEAFF
TGTGCCAGCAGTTATTCGCAGGTTCGATTGAACACTGAAGCTTTCTTT
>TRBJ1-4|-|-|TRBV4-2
CASSQVAGKNEKLFF
TGTGCCAGCAGCCAAGTTGCAGGGAAGAACGAAAAACTGTTTTTT
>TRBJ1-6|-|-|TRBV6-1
CASSEFTPLHF
TGTGCCAGCAGTGAATTCACACCCCTCCACTTT
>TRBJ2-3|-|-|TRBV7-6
CASSSGGRSTDTQYF
TGTGCCAGCAGCTCCGGGGGGCGGAGCACAGATACGCAGTATTTT
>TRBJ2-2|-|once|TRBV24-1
CATSELTGELFF
TGTGCCACCAGCGAACTTACCGGGGAGCTGTTTTTT
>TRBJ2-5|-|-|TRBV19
CASSIAGAGAPLETQYF
TGTGCCAGTAGTATAGCGGGGGCGGGAGCTCCTCTGGAGACCCAGTACTTC
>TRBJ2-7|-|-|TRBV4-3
CASSQDVDTYEQYF
TGCGCCAGCAGCCAAGACGTAGATACCTACGAGCAGTACTTC
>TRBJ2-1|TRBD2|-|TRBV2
CASSPTLAAPYNEQFF
TGTGCCAGCAGTCCAACGCTAGCGGCTCCCTACAATGAGCAGTTCTTC
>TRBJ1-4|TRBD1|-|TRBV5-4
CASSWRGQLFF
TGTGCCAGCAGCTGGAGGGGGCAACTGTTTTTT
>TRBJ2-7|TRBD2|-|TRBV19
CASSLGLAVSYEQYF
TGTGCCAGTAGCCTGGGACTAGCGGTATCCTACGAGCAGTACTTC
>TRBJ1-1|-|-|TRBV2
CASSERGGTVEAFF
TGTGCCAGCAGTGAACGAGGCGGGACGGTTGAAGCTTTCTTT
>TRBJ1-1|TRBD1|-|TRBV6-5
CASSYTRTGAGAFF
TGTGCCAGCAGTTACACCCGGACAGGAGCTGGAGCTTTCTTT
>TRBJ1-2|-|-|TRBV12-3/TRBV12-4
CASSLQGWDGYTF
TGTGCCAGCAGTTTGCAGGGATGGGATGGCTACACCTTC
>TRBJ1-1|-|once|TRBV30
CAWSRGLDTEAFF
TGTGCCTGGAGTAGGGGGTTGGACACTGAAGCTTTCTTT
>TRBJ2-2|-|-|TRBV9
CASSVGGTNTGELFF
TGTGCCAGCAGCGTAGGGGGCACGAACACCGGGGAGCTGTTTTTT
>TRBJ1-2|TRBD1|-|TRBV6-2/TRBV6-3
CASSYPRQGAILRGTPYGYTF
TGTGCCAGCAGTTATCCCCGACAGGGGGCGATCCTAAGGGGGACGCCCTATGGCTACACCTTC
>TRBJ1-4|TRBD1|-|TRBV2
CASSPLTGLGEKLFF
TGTGCCAGCAGTCCCCTGACAGGGTTAGGTGAAAAACTGTTTTTT
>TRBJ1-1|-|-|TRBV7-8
CASSPLRTRANTEAFF
TGTGCCAGCAGCCCCCTTCGGACAAGGGCGAACACTGAAGCTTTCTTT
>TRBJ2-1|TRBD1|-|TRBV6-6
CASTKQGAYNEQFF
TGTGCCAGCACTAAACAGGGGGCTTACAATGAGCAGTTCTTC
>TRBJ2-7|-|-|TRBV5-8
CASSLTNSYEQYF
TGTGCCAGCAGCTTGACTAACTCCTACGAGCAGTACTTC
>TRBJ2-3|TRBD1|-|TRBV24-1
CATTWTGLSTDTQYF
TGTGCCACCACTTGGACAGGGCTTAGCACAGATACGCAGTATTTT
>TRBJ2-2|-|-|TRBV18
CASSPAQAAGELFF
TGTGCCAGCTCACCCGCCCAGGCCGCCGGGGAGCTGTTTTTT
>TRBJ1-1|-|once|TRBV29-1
CSEETGTEAFF
TGCAGCGAGGAGACGGGCACTGAAGCTTTCTTT
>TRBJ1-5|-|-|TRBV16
CASSQSIGDQPQHF
TGTGCCAGCAGCCAATCCATCGGGGATCAGCCCCAGCATTTT
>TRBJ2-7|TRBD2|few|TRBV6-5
CASRLAGDLNEQYF
TGTGCCAGCAGACTAGCGGGAGATTTGAACGAGCAGTACTTC
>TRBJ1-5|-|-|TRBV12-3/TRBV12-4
CASREGSNQPQHF
TGTGCCAGCCGGGAAGGGAGCAATCAGCCCCAGCATTTT
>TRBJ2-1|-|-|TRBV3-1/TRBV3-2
CASSEVTSGPFQQFF
TGTGCCAGCAGCGAAGTCACAAGCGGGCCCTTCCAGCAGTTCTTC
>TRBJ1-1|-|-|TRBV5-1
CASSLGQGSEAFF
TGCGCCAGCAGCTTGGGGCAGGGGTCTGAAGCTTTCTTT
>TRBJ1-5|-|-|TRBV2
CASSARGNSNQPQHF
TGTGCCAGCAGTGCGCGAGGAAATAGCAATCAGCCCCAGCATTTT